These T cell receptor beta chains were read from a single sample in a study of blood T cells in healthy people across ages. MiXCR, applied by TCRdb to the 5' RACE reads, yields one record per CDR3 protein. The sample yields 750,000 to 950,000 distinct CDR3 sequences, roughly 24% seen once. These same data were also listed under a study on T cells of mothers and their children.

Input material: blood. The origin of the receptors is a boy aged 5-17 years in good health. Each CDR3 is given with its conserved first and last residue. The D gene is left open where the match is weak. Part of the rows lack a size; the others show once, few, many or a class for expanded clones.

clone size,J gene,D gene,V gene,CDR3 DNA,CDR3 protein
few,TRBJ2-6,TRBD1,TRBV6-5,TGTGCCAGCAGTTACTTTCTGGGACAGGCGTTCTCTGGGGCCAACGTCCTGACTTTC,CASSYFLGQAFSGANVLTF
NA,TRBJ2-5,NA,TRBV7-6,TGTGCCAGCAGCTTAATGGTCGCCACAGTGGAGACCCAGTACTTC,CASSLMVATVETQYF
NA,TRBJ1-1,TRBD1,TRBV6-5,TGTGCCAGCAGTCGGGACAGTCGAACTGAAGCTTTCTTT,CASSRDSRTEAFF
NA,TRBJ2-1,TRBD1,TRBV11-2,TGTGCCAGCAGCGCAGGACAGGGGGCATACGATGAGCAGTTCTTC,CASSAGQGAYDEQFF
NA,TRBJ2-1,NA,TRBV7-8,TGTGCCCGCAGCTTAGTGGCGCCAATCAATGAGCAGTTCTTC,CARSLVAPINEQFF
few,TRBJ2-4,NA,TRBV2,TGTGCCAGCAGGGCGACGGTAGCCAAAAACATTCAGTACTTC,CASRATVAKNIQYF
NA,TRBJ1-1,TRBD1,TRBV7-3,TGTGCCAGCAGCTTATTCGGGGGGACAGGGGCCGGGACTGAAGCTTTCTTT,CASSLFGGTGAGTEAFF
NA,TRBJ2-2,NA,TRBV12-3/TRBV12-4,TGTGCCAGCAGGACTTCGGGGGACACCGGGGAGCTGTTTTTT,CASRTSGDTGELFF
NA,TRBJ2-2,TRBD2,TRBV29-1,TGCAGCGTTGCGGTCCGGGGACTAGCGGGGACCGGGGAGCTGTTTTTT,CSVAVRGLAGTGELFF
few,TRBJ1-3,NA,TRBV7-2,TGTGCCAGCAGCCCGACCGGGCTTAGCACCATATATTTT,CASSPTGLSTIYF
few,TRBJ2-1,NA,TRBV5-4,TGTGCCAGCCGCTACAGGTCTGAGCAGTTCTTC,CASRYRSEQFF
NA,TRBJ2-7,NA,TRBV20-1,TGCAGTGCTAGAGAGGGCAGTCGAACAGGCCGCATTTTCGGGATCTACGAGCAGTACTTC,CSAREGSRTGRIFGIYEQYF
once,TRBJ2-2,TRBD2,TRBV11-3,TGTGCCAGCAGCTCCTTGCTAGCGGGGGGGCCGGACACCGGGGAGCTGTTTTTT,CASSSLLAGGPDTGELFF
few,TRBJ1-1,NA,TRBV12-3/TRBV12-4,TGTGCCAGCAGTTTTTCGACGTCTGAAGCTTTCTTT,CASSFSTSEAFF
NA,TRBJ2-3,NA,TRBV30,TGTGCCTGGAGCGCGACGGGAGATAGGGCAGATACGCAGTATTTT,CAWSATGDRADTQYF
many,TRBJ2-5,NA,TRBV10-1,TGCGCCAGCAGTGAGGGCTCCCAAGAGACCCAGTACTTC,CASSEGSQETQYF
NA,TRBJ2-1,TRBD2,TRBV10-3,TGTGCCATCAGTAGGGAAGCGGGGGGCCGAAATGAGCAGTTCTTC,CAISREAGGRNEQFF
many,TRBJ1-1,NA,TRBV7-6,TGTGCCAGCAGCTTAGCTGCCGGAGGCACTGAAGCTTTCTTT,CASSLAAGGTEAFF
few,TRBJ2-4,NA,TRBV4-2,TGTGCCAGCAGCCCTGAGGGGGTGGACATTCAGTACTTC,CASSPEGVDIQYF
few,TRBJ2-4,NA,TRBV5-7,TGTGCCAGCAGCGAAGGAGGCACACTAGCCAAAAACATTCAGTACTTC,CASSEGGTLAKNIQYF
few,TRBJ2-7,TRBD1,TRBV18,TGTGCCAGCTCACCTTTACCGGGACAGGGTTCCTACGAGCAGTACTTC,CASSPLPGQGSYEQYF
NA,TRBJ1-2,NA,TRBV28,TGTGCCAGCAGTATTCAGGGTCCGCCGTTCTATGGCTACACCTTC,CASSIQGPPFYGYTF
few,TRBJ1-2,NA,TRBV11-2,TGTGCCAGCTGCCCGTCGGCTAACTATGGCTACACCTTC,CASCPSANYGYTF
NA,TRBJ1-6,NA,TRBV28,TGTGCCAGCAGCCTCAGGAAGGGAGGGTATTCACCCCTCCACTTT,CASSLRKGGYSPLHF
few,TRBJ2-3,NA,TRBV29-1,TGCAGCGTTGACAGCGGTCGAGATACGCAGTATTTT,CSVDSGRDTQYF
NA,TRBJ2-4,NA,TRBV3-1,TGTGCCAGCAGCCAAGATTCCGGGTTGCACGTGGATTTC,CASSQDSGLHVDF
once,TRBJ1-2,NA,TRBV4-1,TGCGCCAGCAGCCAAGCGGTTGGTGGGGTTCCCTATGGCTACACCTTC,CASSQAVGGVPYGYTF
NA,TRBJ2-5,NA,TRBV7-2,TGTGCCAGCAGTATCCCGGCGGGTCCAGGGACCCAGTACTTC,CASSIPAGPGTQYF
few,TRBJ2-1,TRBD1,TRBV7-9,TGTGCCAGCAGCTCCGGACAGGGGAGATCCTACAATGAGCAGTTCTTC,CASSSGQGRSYNEQFF
NA,TRBJ1-2,NA,TRBV7-3,TGTGCCAGCAGCACTGATCACAGCACCTATGGCTACACCTTC,CASSTDHSTYGYTF
NA,TRBJ2-3,NA,TRBV27,TGTGCCAGCGCCCGGGGAACTAGACCACTCCCTAGCACAGATACGCAGTATTTT,CASARGTRPLPSTDTQYF
few,TRBJ2-3,NA,TRBV7-8,TGTGCCAGCACTGGTGTTGGTGATACGCAGTATTTT,CASTGVGDTQYF
few,TRBJ2-4,NA,TRBV5-1,TGCGCCAGCCATCTTGGCCCTTTAGCTTCGGTTGCCAAAAACATTCAGTACTTC,CASHLGPLASVAKNIQYF
few,TRBJ1-4,NA,TRBV20-1,TGCAGTGCCCAACTCAGGAGTCCTAATGAAAAACTGTTTTTT,CSAQLRSPNEKLFF
once,TRBJ2-3,TRBD1,TRBV20-1,TGCAGTGCTAATCCGGGACAGGGGGCAGTAGATACGCAGTATTTT,CSANPGQGAVDTQYF
NA,TRBJ1-1,TRBD1,TRBV7-9,TGTGCCAGCAGCTTAGCGGGCAGGGGGCCGGACACTGAAGCTTTCTTT,CASSLAGRGPDTEAFF
NA,TRBJ2-5,TRBD2,TRBV12-3/TRBV12-4,TGTGCCAGCAGTTTAGCGGCAGGGACGGGGGGATTGTACTTC,CASSLAAGTGGLYF
NA,TRBJ2-2,NA,TRBV12-3/TRBV12-4,TGTGCCAGCACGGTAGAGATCTCCACCGGGGAGCTGTTTTTT,CASTVEISTGELFF
NA,TRBJ2-5,NA,TRBV28,TGTGCCAGCAGCGGACAGACGTACCAAGAGACCCAGTACTTC,CASSGQTYQETQYF
few,TRBJ1-1,NA,TRBV7-4,TGTGCCAGCAGCTTAGGTCCGCGGGGGAGGGACACTGAAGCTTTCTTT,CASSLGPRGRDTEAFF
many,TRBJ2-5,NA,TRBV9,TGTGCCAGCAGCGTTCTGGGGGGCCAAGAGACCCAGTACTTC,CASSVLGGQETQYF
few,TRBJ2-5,NA,TRBV20-1,TGCAGTGCCCCGACCCAGACAGGAGAGACCCAGTACTTC,CSAPTQTGETQYF
few,TRBJ1-4,NA,TRBV9,TGTGCCAGCAGCGTGGGGGGGCTGGATGAAAAACTGTTTTTT,CASSVGGLDEKLFF
NA,TRBJ2-5,NA,TRBV28,TGTGCCAGCAGTCTCCTTGTCGCACAAGAGACCCAGTACTTC,CASSLLVAQETQYF
NA,TRBJ2-3,NA,TRBV12-3/TRBV12-4,TGTGCCAGCAGTTACTTCACAGATACGCAGTATTTT,CASSYFTDTQYF
NA,TRBJ1-5,NA,TRBV6-6,TGTGCCAGCATGGAGGTCGGGGGCGATCAGCCCCAGCATTTT,CASMEVGGDQPQHF
NA,TRBJ2-4,TRBD1,TRBV4-1,TGCGCCAGCAGCCAACTCCGGGACAGGGGGCTCCAAAACATTCAGTACTTC,CASSQLRDRGLQNIQYF
NA,TRBJ2-3,TRBD1,TRBV7-6,TGTGCCAGCAGCACCTGGACAGGGGTCGACACAGATACGCAGTATTTT,CASSTWTGVDTDTQYF
NA,TRBJ2-2,TRBD1,TRBV5-1,TGCGCCAGCAGCCCCACGCCACAGGGGGCCAACACCGGGGAGCTGTTTTTT,CASSPTPQGANTGELFF
few,TRBJ1-3,NA,TRBV15,TGTGCCACCAGCAGAGACAGGGGTTCAAGCTCTGGAAACACCATATATTTT,CATSRDRGSSSGNTIYF
NA,TRBJ2-7,NA,TRBV10-3,TGTGCCATCAGTGAGTCTCGGACAGCCTCCTACGAGCAGTACTTC,CAISESRTASYEQYF
few,TRBJ1-1,TRBD1,TRBV7-9,TGTGCCAGCAGCTCTACAGGGGGCGCGGAATGGGCTGAAGCTTTCTTT,CASSSTGGAEWAEAFF
many,TRBJ2-7,TRBD1,TRBV20-1,TGCAGTGCTAGACAGGGGGCCTACGAGCAGTACTTC,CSARQGAYEQYF
few,TRBJ2-5,NA,TRBV10-3,TGTGCCATCAGTGATGGGATGGGGGAGACCCAGTACTTC,CAISDGMGETQYF